This TCR beta chain is from a study of human T cells and chemical hapten exposure. Across the whole study: Across samples, TCR yields varied, mostly owing to small differences in pooled library volumes. Whole-study findings and limits: Unchanged with DPC sensitization were TCRs above 1 in 1000 frequency.

This clonotype was observed a handful of times. Its antigen remains unknown. The study used a library that attached unique molecular identifiers to individual cDNA molecules. As processed by the authors: Between about 23,224 and 750,000 TCRs appeared in each sample, and the median stood at about 100,000. TCRdb independently ran MiXCR on the RACE reads; one entry per CDR3 protein. The V and J calls shown here were made by TCRdb, not taken from the authors' results. The table has about 93,000 distinct CDR3 sequences, approximately 9.7% seen once. V was trimmed by 5 bases and J by 2 bases, leaving 12 bases between them. The germline gives CDR1 SEHNR, CDR2 FQNEAQ (reference sequence). The CDR3 consists of 14 residues. Time point defined: healthy volunteer bleed at 2 weeks. The starting material, unfractionated whole blood, was used for total RNA extraction.

The receptor's source is a female donor in good health. Some clones in this sample may be carry-over from other donors' samples. Sequencing used whole blood. This chain uses TRBV7-9 with TRBJ1-2; D not certain. For the CDR3, the DNA is TGTGCCAGCAGCCCCGCCCGGATGAACTATGGCTACACCTTC. Its translation is CASSPARMNYGYTF.